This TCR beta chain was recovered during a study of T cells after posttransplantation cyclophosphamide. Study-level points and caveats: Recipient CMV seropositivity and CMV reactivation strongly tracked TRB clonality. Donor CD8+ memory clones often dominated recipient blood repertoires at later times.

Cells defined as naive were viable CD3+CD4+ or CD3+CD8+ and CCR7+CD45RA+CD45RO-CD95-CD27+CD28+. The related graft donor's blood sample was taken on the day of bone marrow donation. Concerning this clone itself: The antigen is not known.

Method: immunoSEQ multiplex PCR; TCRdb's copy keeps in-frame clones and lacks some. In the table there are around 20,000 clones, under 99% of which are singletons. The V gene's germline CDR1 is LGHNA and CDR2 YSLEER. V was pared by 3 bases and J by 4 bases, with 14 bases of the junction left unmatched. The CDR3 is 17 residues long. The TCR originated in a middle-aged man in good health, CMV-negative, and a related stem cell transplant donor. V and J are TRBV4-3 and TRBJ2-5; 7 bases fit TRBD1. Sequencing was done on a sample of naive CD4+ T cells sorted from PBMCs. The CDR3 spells CASSHDSSLRGSETQYF. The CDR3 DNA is TGCGCCAGCAGCCATGATTCTTCCCTCAGGGGGTCAGAGACCCAGTACTTC.